A selection of T cell receptor beta chains follows, all from one sample in a study of OX40 agonist ivuxolimab in advanced cancers. The data were produced by immunoSEQ multiplex PCR, yet TCRdb's version contains in-frame clones alone and is incomplete. Of 25,000 to 35,000 clones detected, almost 85% appear once; the ten largest clones hold 15% to 20%. Material: CD4+ or CD8+ T cells sorted from blood, obtained in a trial of the OX40 agonist ivuxolimab. Source of these receptors: an adult with an advanced solid tumor such as melanoma, head and neck, liver or kidney cancer. Each CDR3 is given with its conserved first and last residue. A D gene is named only where the DNA matches it firmly. A row's size may be missing; if present it is once, few, many or a size class.

TRBJ2-7 | TRBV9 | 14 | few | TRBD1 | CASSVGTGPYEQYF | TGTGCCAGCAGCGTAGGGACAGGGCCTTACGAGCAGTACTTC
TRBJ1-5 | TRBV30 | 15 | - | TRBD1 | CAWSLGTGPGQPQHF | TGTGCCTGGAGTCTCGGGACAGGGCCGGGGCAGCCCCAGCATTTT
TRBJ2-3 | TRBV4-2 | 14 | once | - | CASSPPGGTDTQYF | TGTGCCAGCAGCCCCCCAGGAGGCACAGATACGCAGTATTTT
TRBJ2-7 | TRBV6-5 | 15 | - | - | CASSWTATNSYEQYF | TGTGCCAGCAGTTGGACGGCAACTAACTCCTACGAGCAGTACTTC
TRBJ1-5 | TRBV25-1 | 14 | - | TRBD1 | CASSDNRGNQPQHF | TGTGCCAGCAGTGACAACAGGGGGAATCAGCCCCAGCATTTT
TRBJ1-2 | TRBV4-1 | 15 | - | - | CASSQDPGGNYGYTF | TGCGCCAGCAGCCAAGATCCGGGCGGCAACTATGGCTACACCTTC
TRBJ2-7 | TRBV9 | 14 | - | - | CASSVAADAYEQYF | TGTGCCAGCAGCGTAGCAGCGGATGCCTACGAGCAGTACTTC
TRBJ2-7 | TRBV2 | 13 | few | - | CASMEQQPAEQYF | TGTGCCAGCATGGAGCAGCAACCGGCCGAGCAGTACTTC
TRBJ2-1 | TRBV28 | 14 | medium-sized | TRBD2 | CAGAPAGEFNEQFF | TGTGCCGGGGCCCCGGCGGGGGAGTTCAATGAGCAGTTCTTC
TRBJ2-5 | TRBV7-7 | 12 | - | - | CASSEGKETQYF | TGTGCTAGCAGCGAGGGCAAAGAGACCCAGTACTTC
TRBJ2-5 | TRBV27 | 15 | - | TRBD1 | CASSSQGAILETQYF | TGTGCCAGCAGTTCACAGGGGGCTATCTTGGAGACCCAGTACTTC
TRBJ1-5 | TRBV15 | 14 | - | - | CATSRDTPTQPQHF | TGTGCCACCAGCAGGGACACCCCAACCCAGCCCCAGCATTTT
TRBJ2-3 | TRBV9 | 16 | - | TRBD2 | CASSVPLAGGPDTQYF | TGTGCCAGCAGCGTACCACTAGCGGGGGGGCCGGATACGCAGTATTTT
TRBJ2-3 | TRBV10-2 | 11 | - | - | CASRLLDTQYF | TGCGCCAGCCGCCTACTAGATACGCAGTATTTT
TRBJ1-1 | TRBV7-9 | 12 | once | - | CASSGWATEAFF | TGTGCCAGCAGCGGCTGGGCCACTGAAGCTTTCTTT
TRBJ2-7 | TRBV7-2 | 15 | - | - | CASSLDTHQLYEQYF | TGTGCCAGCAGCTTAGATACTCACCAACTATACGAGCAGTACTTC
TRBJ2-7 | TRBV6-1 | 15 | medium-sized | - | CASSPPLDSSYEQYF | TGTGCCAGCAGTCCACCACTAGATTCATCATACGAGCAGTACTTC
TRBJ2-7 | TRBV9 | 14 | - | - | CASSVAPRGDEQYF | TGTGCCAGCAGCGTAGCCCCGAGGGGCGACGAGCAGTACTTC
TRBJ2-2 | TRBV4-3 | 17 | - | TRBD1 | CASSHPGTGGGTGELFF | TGCGCCAGCAGCCACCCCGGGACAGGGGGTGGGACCGGGGAGCTGTTTTTT
TRBJ2-1 | TRBV7-9 | 17 | - | TRBD2 | CASSTGTSGVSYNEQFF | TGTGCCAGCAGCACCGGGACTAGCGGGGTCTCCTACAATGAGCAGTTCTTC
TRBJ2-7 | TRBV5-4 | 12 | once | - | CASSFGRSEQYF | TGTGCCAGCAGCTTTGGCCGGAGCGAGCAGTACTTC
TRBJ1-5 | TRBV10-3 | 13 | - | - | CASQPTDNQPQHF | TGTGCCAGCCAACCGACGGACAATCAGCCCCAGCATTTT
TRBJ2-7 | TRBV4-3 | 14 | - | - | CASSQDRGSYEQYF | TGCGCCAGCAGCCAAGATAGGGGGTCCTACGAGCAGTACTTC
TRBJ2-1 | TRBV6-5 | 13 | once | - | CASGLYSYNEQFF | TGTGCCAGCGGGCTCTATTCCTACAATGAGCAGTTCTTC
TRBJ1-5 | TRBV11-3 | 13 | - | - | CASSLEGFQPQHF | TGTGCCAGCAGCTTAGAGGGGTTTCAGCCCCAGCATTTT
TRBJ2-7 | TRBV19 | 14 | - | - | CASSIQGPSYEQYF | TGTGCCAGTAGTATCCAGGGGCCCTCCTACGAGCAGTACTTC
TRBJ2-7 | TRBV29-1 | 15 | once | TRBD2 | CSGKGLAGGRNEQYF | TGCAGCGGAAAGGGACTAGCGGGGGGGCGTAACGAGCAGTACTTC
TRBJ2-1 | TRBV7-2 | 15 | - | TRBD2 | CASSLALAGGDEQFF | TGTGCCAGCAGCTTAGCACTAGCGGGGGGGGATGAGCAGTTCTTC
TRBJ1-1 | TRBV6-5 | 13 | - | - | CASGLGGNTEAFF | TGTGCCAGCGGACTTGGGGGTAACACTGAAGCTTTCTTT
TRBJ2-7 | TRBV11-3 | 13 | once | TRBD1 | CASSLQGGNEQYF | TGTGCCAGCAGTCTCCAAGGGGGCAACGAGCAGTACTTC
TRBJ2-7 | TRBV27 | 11 | - | - | CASGNGYEQYF | TGTGCCAGCGGCAACGGCTACGAGCAGTACTTC
TRBJ2-2 | TRBV7-9 | 11 | few | - | CASSFGGELFF | TGTGCCAGCAGCTTCGGCGGGGAGCTGTTTTTT
TRBJ1-5 | TRBV19 | 12 | - | TRBD1 | CASKTGVQPQHF | TGTGCCAGTAAAACAGGGGTTCAGCCCCAGCATTTT
TRBJ1-1 | TRBV14 | 15 | - | TRBD1 | CASSPKTGDGTEAFF | TGTGCCAGCAGCCCCAAGACAGGGGATGGGACTGAAGCTTTCTTT
TRBJ2-1 | TRBV7-2 | 12 | - | - | CASSRTYNEQFF | TGTGCCAGCAGCCGGACCTACAATGAGCAGTTCTTC
TRBJ2-7 | TRBV29-1 | 12 | once | - | CSVESGNYEQYF | TGCAGCGTTGAATCGGGAAATTACGAGCAGTACTTC
TRBJ2-7 | TRBV29-1 | 14 | few | TRBD1 | CSVSFGQGTYEQYF | TGCAGCGTCTCCTTTGGACAGGGAACCTACGAGCAGTACTTC
TRBJ1-1 | TRBV11-2 | 17 | once | TRBD1 | CASSLGYRGTMNTEAFF | TGTGCCAGCAGCTTAGGATACAGGGGAACCATGAACACTGAAGCTTTCTTT
TRBJ2-4 | TRBV7-9 | 19 | - | TRBD1 | CASSPRDRDLFVSRDIQYF | TGTGCCAGCAGTCCCCGGGACAGGGACCTTTTTGTTTCTAGGGACATTCAGTACTTC
TRBJ1-2 | TRBV27 | 15 | - | TRBD1 | CASRSGQGAHYGYTF | TGTGCCAGCAGAAGTGGACAGGGGGCCCACTATGGCTACACCTTC
TRBJ2-7 | TRBV10-3 | 13 | once | - | CAIKAGSSYEQYF | TGTGCCATCAAGGCGGGCAGCTCCTACGAGCAGTACTTC
TRBJ2-5 | TRBV7-2 | 15 | - | TRBD2 | CASSPGTSGQETQYF | TGTGCCAGCAGCCCGGGGACTAGCGGTCAAGAGACCCAGTACTTC
TRBJ1-1 | TRBV7-6 | 13 | - | - | CASSPGGVAEAFF | TGTGCCAGCAGCCCTGGGGGGGTTGCTGAAGCTTTCTTT
TRBJ1-4 | TRBV6-1 | 16 | - | - | CASNDPGRTTNEKLFF | TGTGCCAGCAATGACCCAGGACGGACGACCAATGAAAAACTGTTTTTT
TRBJ2-7 | TRBV5-6 | 15 | once | TRBD2 | CASSLKGLAVYEQYF | TGTGCCAGCAGCTTAAAGGGACTAGCGGTATACGAGCAGTACTTC
TRBJ2-7 | TRBV5-1 | 12 | - | - | CASSFRRDEQYF | TGCGCCAGCAGCTTCCGGCGCGACGAGCAGTACTTC
TRBJ1-1 | TRBV19 | 15 | - | - | CASSILDSPNTEAFF | TGTGCCAGTAGTATCTTAGACAGCCCCAACACTGAAGCTTTCTTT
TRBJ1-4 | TRBV7-6 | 13 | - | - | CASSLEWSEKLFF | TGTGCCAGCAGCCTGGAATGGAGTGAAAAACTGTTTTTT
TRBJ1-5 | TRBV9 | 13 | - | - | CASSGRGNQPQHF | TGTGCCAGCAGCGGCAGGGGCAATCAGCCCCAGCATTTT
TRBJ1-5 | TRBV7-8 | 14 | - | - | CASSRGPSDQPQHF | TGTGCCAGCAGCCGGGGACCGTCCGATCAACCCCAGCATTTT
TRBJ1-1 | TRBV18 | 15 | - | TRBD1 | CASSLTGTGLTEAFF | TGTGCCAGCTCACTTACCGGGACAGGGCTCACTGAAGCTTTCTTT
TRBJ2-7 | TRBV7-2 | 15 | - | - | CASSSLTASSYEQYF | TGTGCCAGCAGCTCATTGACTGCGAGCTCCTACGAGCAGTACTTC
TRBJ2-2 | TRBV5-6 | 18 | - | TRBD2 | CASSFSVLAGVGTGELFF | TGTGCCAGCAGCTTTTCGGTACTAGCGGGAGTGGGGACCGGGGAGCTGTTTTTT
TRBJ1-2 | TRBV5-4 | 14 | - | - | CASSLRGEAAGYTF | TGTGCCAGCAGCTTGCGCGGGGAGGCGGCGGGCTACACCTTC
TRBJ1-5 | TRBV18 | 15 | - | - | CASSVQGFGNQPQHF | TGTGCCAGCTCCGTCCAGGGATTTGGCAATCAGCCCCAGCATTTT
TRBJ2-1 | TRBV7-6 | 16 | - | TRBD2 | CASSLEQAGGSNEQFF | TGTGCCAGCAGCTTAGAACAGGCCGGGGGGAGCAATGAGCAGTTCTTC
TRBJ2-1 | TRBV7-2 | 15 | - | - | CASSEVGRANNEQFF | TGTGCCAGCAGCGAGGTTGGAAGGGCCAACAATGAGCAGTTCTTC